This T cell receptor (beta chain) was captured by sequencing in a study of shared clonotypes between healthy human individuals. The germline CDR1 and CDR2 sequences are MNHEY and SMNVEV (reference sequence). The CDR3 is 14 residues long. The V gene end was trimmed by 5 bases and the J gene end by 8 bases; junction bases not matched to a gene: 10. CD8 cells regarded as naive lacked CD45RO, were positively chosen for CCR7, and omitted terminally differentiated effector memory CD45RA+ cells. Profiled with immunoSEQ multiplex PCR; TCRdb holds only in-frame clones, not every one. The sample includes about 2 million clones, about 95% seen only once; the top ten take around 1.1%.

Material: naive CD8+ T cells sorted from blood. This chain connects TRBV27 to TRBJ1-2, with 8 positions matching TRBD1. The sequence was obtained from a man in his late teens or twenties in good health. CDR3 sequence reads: CASSMLQGADGYTF. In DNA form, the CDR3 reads TGTGCCAGCAGTATGCTCCAGGGGGCGGACGGCTACACCTTC.